This T cell receptor beta chain was identified in a study of T cell repertoires in cytomegalovirus infection. Study at large: Public TCR beta signatures marked donors with CMV infection and the matching HLA. Whole-study findings and limits: Dominating the ex vivo response were TCR beta clonotypes that were CMV-specific and HLA-C-restricted. Individuals carrying CMV plus the relevant HLA were identified by cumulative frequency of public TCR beta families.

One entry per CDR3 protein results from TCRdb running MiXCR on the reads. This sample has 100,000 to 150,000 distinct CDR3 sequences; 32% occur once, and the top ten carry 58%. This CDR3 is 15 amino acids long. The germline V gene encodes CDR1 SEHNR and CDR2 FQNEAQ (reference sequence). The germline V and J ends were trimmed by 1 base and 7 bases, with 13 bases remaining between them. For this clonotype: The target antigen is unknown.

V and J are TRBV7-9 and TRBJ1-4; D is ambiguous. The TCR comes from a human donor in good health (CMV status not recorded). Some clones in this sample may be carry-over from other donors' samples. Here the sequenced sample was CD8+ T cells from cultured PBMCs, taken from culture after CMV antigen stimulation. CDR3: CASSLVGQVAEKLFF. CDR3 nucleotide sequence: TGTGCCAGCAGCTTAGTAGGGCAGGTGGCTGAAAAACTGTTTTTT.